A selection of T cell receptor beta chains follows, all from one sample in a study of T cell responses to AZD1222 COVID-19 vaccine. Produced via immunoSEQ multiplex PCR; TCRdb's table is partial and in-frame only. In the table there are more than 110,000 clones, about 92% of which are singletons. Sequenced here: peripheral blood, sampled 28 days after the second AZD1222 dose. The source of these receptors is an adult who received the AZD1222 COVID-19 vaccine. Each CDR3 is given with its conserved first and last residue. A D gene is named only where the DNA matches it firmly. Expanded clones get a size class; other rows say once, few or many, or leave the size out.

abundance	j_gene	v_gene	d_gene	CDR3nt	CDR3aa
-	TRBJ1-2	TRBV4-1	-	TGCGCCAGCAGCCCTACGGCTAACTATGGCTACACCTTC	CASSPTANYGYTF
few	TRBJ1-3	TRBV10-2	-	TGCGCCAGCAGGACAGGAGAGGCTGGAAACACCATATATTTT	CASRTGEAGNTIYF
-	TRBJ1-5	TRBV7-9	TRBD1	TGTGCCAGCAGCTTAGGACAGGGGGTAAATCAGCCCCAGCATTTT	CASSLGQGVNQPQHF
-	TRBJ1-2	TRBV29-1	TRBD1	TGCAGCGTGCCCGGGACAGGGGCCTATGGCTACACCTTC	CSVPGTGAYGYTF
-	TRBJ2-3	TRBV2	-	TGTGCCAGCAGTGATCAATTCCTAGCGAGAGATACGCAGTATTTT	CASSDQFLARDTQYF
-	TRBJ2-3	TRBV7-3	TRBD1	TGTGCCAGCAGCTTGGGGACAGGGGGGAGCACAGATACGCAGTATTTT	CASSLGTGGSTDTQYF
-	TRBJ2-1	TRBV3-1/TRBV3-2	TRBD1	TGTGCCAGCAGTTTTTCGGACAGGGGTAGCTACAATGAGCAGTTCTTC	CASSFSDRGSYNEQFF
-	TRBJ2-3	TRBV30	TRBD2	TGTGCCTGGATTACTGAGGGGAGGGTGCGCACAGATACGCAGTATTTT	CAWITEGRVRTDTQYF
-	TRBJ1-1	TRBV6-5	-	TGTGCCAGCAGTTACGGGGTTATGAACACTGAAGCTTTCTTT	CASSYGVMNTEAFF
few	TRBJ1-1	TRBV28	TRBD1	TGTGCCAGCGTTTTAGGGACAGGCACTGAAGCTTTCTTT	CASVLGTGTEAFF
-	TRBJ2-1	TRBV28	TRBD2	TGTGCCAGCTTTGGCGGGAGGGAGGGTAATGAGCAGTTCTTC	CASFGGREGNEQFF
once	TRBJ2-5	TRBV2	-	TGTGCCAGCGGGGGTAGGGAGACCCAGTACTTC	CASGGRETQYF
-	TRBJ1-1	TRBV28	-	TGTGCCAGCAGCGTTCGGGACCAATTCCCAACCAAGGGTGACACTGAAGCTTTCTTT	CASSVRDQFPTKGDTEAFF
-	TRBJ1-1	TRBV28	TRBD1	TGTGCCAGCAGTTTAGGAGGGGACAGGGGTCTGCTATACACTGAAGCTTTCTTT	CASSLGGDRGLLYTEAFF
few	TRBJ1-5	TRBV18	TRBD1	TGTGCCAGCTCACCACCGACAGGGGCGGGCAATCAGCCCCAGCATTTT	CASSPPTGAGNQPQHF
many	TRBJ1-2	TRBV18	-	TGTGCCAGCTCACCACGTACGGGCAACTATGGCTACACCTTC	CASSPRTGNYGYTF
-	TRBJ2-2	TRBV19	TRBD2	TGTGCCAGTAGTTCGACTAGCGGGAGGGTTGCCGGGGAGCTGTTTTTT	CASSSTSGRVAGELFF
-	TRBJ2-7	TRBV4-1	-	TGCGCCAGCAGCCAAGATGGACGGGGTGCCTACGAGCAGTACTTC	CASSQDGRGAYEQYF
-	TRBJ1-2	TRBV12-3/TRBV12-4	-	TGTGCCAGCAGCGGGGGGAGGCCCTATGGCTACACCTTC	CASSGGRPYGYTF
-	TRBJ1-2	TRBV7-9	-	TGTGCCAGCAGCTTAGCGGGGGACGACTATGGCTACACCTTC	CASSLAGDDYGYTF
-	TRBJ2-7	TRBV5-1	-	TGCGCCAGCAGCTGGAACGCCCCGGGGCCAGATCGAGGCGAGCAGTACTTC	CASSWNAPGPDRGEQYF
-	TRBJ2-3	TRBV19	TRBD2	TGTGCCAGTAGTACCGGGGGGAGCGGGAGGGATACGCAGTATTTT	CASSTGGSGRDTQYF
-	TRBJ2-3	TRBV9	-	TGTGCCAGCAGCCCCGAAGAGGGGAGCACAGATACGCAGTATTTT	CASSPEEGSTDTQYF
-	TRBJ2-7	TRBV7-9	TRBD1	TGTGCCAGCAGCGCCGGGACAGGAGGCTCCTACGAGCAGTACTTC	CASSAGTGGSYEQYF
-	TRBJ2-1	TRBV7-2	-	TGTGCCAGCAGCTTAGCGCAGGAGTACAATGAGCAGTTCTTC	CASSLAQEYNEQFF
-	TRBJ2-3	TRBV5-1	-	TGCGCCAGCAGCTTGATGGGGCGAACAGATACGCAGTATTTT	CASSLMGRTDTQYF
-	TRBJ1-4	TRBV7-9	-	TGTGCCAGCAGCTTACCGGGAACTAATGAAAAACTGTTTTTT	CASSLPGTNEKLFF